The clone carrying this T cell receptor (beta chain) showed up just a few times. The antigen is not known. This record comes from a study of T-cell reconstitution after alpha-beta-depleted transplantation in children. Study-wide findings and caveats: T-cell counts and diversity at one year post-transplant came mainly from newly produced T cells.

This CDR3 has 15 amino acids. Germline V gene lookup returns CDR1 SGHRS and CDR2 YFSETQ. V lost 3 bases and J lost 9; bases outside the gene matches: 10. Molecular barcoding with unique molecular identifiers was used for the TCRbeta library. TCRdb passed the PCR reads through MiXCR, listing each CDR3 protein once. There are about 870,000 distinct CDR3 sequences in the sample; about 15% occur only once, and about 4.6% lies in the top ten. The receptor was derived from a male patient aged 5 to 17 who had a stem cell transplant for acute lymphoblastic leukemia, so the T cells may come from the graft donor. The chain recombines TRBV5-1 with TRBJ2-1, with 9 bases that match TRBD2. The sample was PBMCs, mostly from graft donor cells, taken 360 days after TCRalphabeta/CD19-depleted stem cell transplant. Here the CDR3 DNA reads TGCGCCAGCAGCTCTTTTAGCGGGAGATTGGGTGAGCAGTTCTTC. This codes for CASSSFSGRLGEQFF.